Following are 22 T cell receptor beta chains from one sample sequenced in a study of blood T cell repertoires in COVID-19 (TCRdb year 2020). The library was prepared using the immunoSEQ multiplex PCR assay. The table comes from immuneACCESS by way of TCRdb, which keeps in-frame sequences with V and J called. Part of the clones is missing from these tables; in studies checked, under half for an unresolved V gene and the rest for unknown reasons. The sample table contains fewer than 300,000 clones; only one count was recorded for approximately 77% of them. Of the sample, under 3.5% falls within the top ten clones. Specimen: peripheral blood. The receptors were sampled from a young woman with acute or convalescent COVID-19.

This chain uses TRBV4-2 with TRBJ2-1, with D possibly TRBD2 on 5 matching bases. V shed 6 bases and J shed 5 bases, with 8 bases lying between them. This CDR3 has 12 residues. Germline V gene data show CDR1 as LGHNA and CDR2 as YNFKEQ. In DNA form, the CDR3 reads TGTGCCAGCAGTAGGGAGCACAATGAGCAGTTCTTC. The encoded protein is CASSREHNEQFF.

CDR3 protein: CATSGGGAGQPQHF. CDR3 nucleotide sequence: TGTGCCACCTCGGGGGGGGGCGCAGGGCAGCCCCAGCATTTT. The V gene is TRBV24-1, the J gene TRBJ1-5, with a tentative D call TRBD1 (6 bases). The V end lost 9 bases, the J end lost 7 bases, and 18 bases lay between the germline ends. This CDR3 has 14 residues. The germline gives CDR1 KGHDR, CDR2 SFDVKD.

The chain carries TRBV7-9 and TRBJ2-2, with a possible D match to TRBD2 (6 bases). There are 15 residues in the CDR3. Trimming pared 6 bases from V and 5 bases from J, leaving 16 bases between. The germline gives CDR1 SEHNR, CDR2 FQNEAQ (reference sequence). CDR3 protein: CASRPGPAGTGELFF. The CDR3 DNA follows: TGTGCCAGCAGGCCGGGACCGGCGGGGACCGGGGAGCTGTTTTTT.

This clone has only a few counts. The chain employs TRBV6-2 or TRBV6-3 and TRBJ2-7; 10 positions agree with TRBD2. Trimming cost V 2 bases and J 4 bases; bases outside gene matches: 8. The CDR3 has 16 amino acids. Germline CDR1 is MNHEY and CDR2 is SVGEGT. The CDR3 loop is CASSYILAGVGYEQYF. CDR3 coding DNA: TGTGCCAGCAGTTACATTCTAGCGGGAGTAGGATACGAGCAGTACTTC.

The rearrangement links TRBV4-3 to TRBJ1-3; TRBD1 matches 8 bases. This CDR3 has 15 amino acids. Germline assignment: CDR1 LGHNA and CDR2 YSLEER. V shed 5 bases and J 0 bases; nucleotides not matched to a gene: 3. DNA of the CDR3: TGCGCCAGCAGCGCCACAGGGGGCTCTGGAAACACCATATATTTT. Residues: CASSATGGSGNTIYF.

The chain uses TRBV19 and TRBJ1-5; D is uncertain. Germline values: CDR1 LNHDA, CDR2 SQIVND (reference sequence). Trimming removed 8 bases from V and 6 bases from J, with 14 bases in between. CDR3 length equals 13 residues. CDR3 sequence (DNA): TGTGCCAGTTCGCCAGGTTATACTCAGCCCCAGCATTTT. This codes for CASSPGYTQPQHF.

The gene calls are TRBV30 and TRBJ2-7, with a possible D match to TRBD1 (5 bases). The CDR3 spans 13 residues. The germline V gene has CDR1 GTSNPN and CDR2 SVGIG (reference sequence). The ends were cut back, 2 bases at V and 4 bases at J, with 12 bases in the middle. The CDR3 DNA sequence: TGTGCCTGGAGTCCAGGGCTCCTATACGAGCAGTACTTC. It translates to CAWSPGLLYEQYF. Combining the CDR3 with reference TRBV30 and TRBJ2-7 gives the whole variable domain SQTIHQWPATLVQPVGSPLSLECTVEGTSNPNLYWYRQAAGRGLQLLFYSVGIGQISSEVPQNLSASRPQDRQFILSSKKLLLSDSGFYLCAWSPGLLYEQYFGPGTRLTVT.

V and J are TRBV29-1 and TRBJ2-7; tentatively, D is TRBD2 (6 bases). V lost 4 bases, J lost 2 bases, and 12 bases lay in between. The CDR3 covers 13 residues. The germline CDR1 and CDR2 sequences are SQVTM and ANQGSEA. The DNA for the CDR3 is TGCAGCGTTGCCAGGGACTCTCCCTACGAGCAGTACTTC. Translation: CSVARDSPYEQYF.

The chain combines TRBV7-2 with TRBJ1-6, with unresolved D. V was pared by 8 bases and J by 10 bases, with 18 bases between. Germline V gene data show CDR1 as SGHTA and CDR2 as FQGNSA. The CDR3 consists of 14 residues. CDR3 sequence: CASHPPTRSSPLHF. CDR3 nucleotides: TGTGCCAGCCATCCCCCTACCCGTTCCTCACCCCTCCACTTT.

This clone has a handful of counts. V and J are TRBV28 and TRBJ1-1; 7 positions match TRBD1. The CDR3 sequence is 14 residues long. Germline trimming cut 2 bases from V and 8 bases from J; bases unmatched to any gene: 8. Germline lookup yields CDR1 MDHEN and CDR2 SYDVKM. CDR3 protein: CASSLNARQGEAFF. CDR3 coding DNA: TGTGCCAGCAGTTTAAACGCCCGACAGGGAGAAGCTTTCTTT.

The chain links TRBV11-2 to TRBJ2-1, with a possible D match to TRBD1 (8 bases). Germline CDR1 reads SGHAT; CDR2 reads FQNNGV. The V end lost 7 bases, the J end lost 5 bases, and 21 bases lay between the germline ends. The CDR3 contains 16 residues. The CDR3 spells CASTRGGRGLNNEQFF. As DNA, the CDR3 is TGTGCCAGCACCAGGGGGGGCAGGGGGCTAAACAATGAGCAGTTCTTC.

This clone was recorded a few times. The rearrangement links TRBV7-3 to TRBJ2-1; D is possibly TRBD2 (7 bases). The germline V gene encodes CDR1 SGHTA and CDR2 FQGTGA. With 1 base removed from V and 2 bases from J, the gap between germline ends came to 18 bases. The CDR3 covers 18 residues. The chain's CDR3 is CASSLKPTLRGPYNEQFF. CDR3 bases: TGTGCCAGCAGCTTAAAACCGACTTTGCGGGGGCCCTACAATGAGCAGTTCTTC.

The V and J genes are TRBV27 and TRBJ1-4; D is unresolved. The CDR3 extends over 14 amino acids. Germline V lookup: CDR1 MNHEY, CDR2 SMNVEV (reference sequence). V lost 6 bases, J lost 4 bases, and 12 bases lay in between. The CDR3 loop is CASSLGSGNEKLFF. The CDR3 DNA sequence: TGTGCCAGCAGCCTCGGATCGGGTAATGAAAAACTGTTTTTT.

This chain links TRBV5-1 with TRBJ2-3; perhaps TRBD1 as D (5 bases). The V gene lost 9 bases and the J gene lost 0 bases, with 11 bases spanning the gap. Germline CDR1 SGHRS, CDR2 YFSETQ. The CDR3 has 13 residues. The CDR3 sequence: CATQGSSTDTQYF. CDR3 in DNA: TGCGCCACCCAGGGTTCTAGCACAGATACGCAGTATTTT.

The rearrangement links TRBV7-9 to TRBJ1-3; D remains unclear. Germline CDR1 and CDR2: SEHNR and FQNEAQ (reference sequence). Trimming stripped 5 bases from V and 0 bases from J, with 8 bases between. The CDR3 length is 14 residues. In DNA form, the CDR3 reads TGTGCCAGCAGCCGAGTATCCTCTGGAAACACCATATATTTT. Amino acids: CASSRVSSGNTIYF.

The V and J genes are TRBV10-3 and TRBJ2-3; 8 bases agree with TRBD2. Losses at the gene ends were 0 bases for V and 3 bases for J; bases not matched to a gene: 11. The CDR3 consists of 18 residues. Per germline, CDR1 ENHRY and CDR2 SYGVKD. The CDR3 region has the DNA TGTGCCATCAGTGAGTCGTATGGGACTAGTGGGCCGACAGATACGCAGTATTTT. Residues: CAISESYGTSGPTDTQYF.

The chain couples TRBV6-5 to TRBJ2-5; possible D gene TRBD1, 5 bases. Germline-derived CDR1 and CDR2 are MNHEY and SVGAGI. This CDR3 is 14 amino acids long. Trimming shortened V by 2 bases and J by 4 bases, and 11 bases separated the two germline ends. This chain's CDR3 is CASSYRGFAETQYF. Written as DNA, the CDR3 is TGTGCCAGCAGTTACAGGGGTTTCGCAGAGACCCAGTACTTC.

The J gene is TRBJ1-5, the V gene TRBV5-5; D ambiguous. This CDR3 contains 17 residues. Germline V CDR1 and CDR2: SGHKS, YYEKEE (reference sequence). Trimming removed 0 bases at V and 0 bases at J, with 13 bases between. The CDR3 nucleotides are TGTGCCAGCAGCTTGGTTCCGCTTCCCTATAGCAATCAGCCCCAGCATTTT. Encoded protein: CASSLVPLPYSNQPQHF.

The V call is TRBV7-9, the J call TRBJ2-6, with a possible D match to TRBD1 (6 bases). V was cut by 2 bases and J by 0 bases, with 11 bases left in between. Looked up from germline, CDR1 is SEHNR and CDR2 is FQNEAQ (reference sequence). The CDR3 extends over 17 amino acids. The CDR3: CASSLTGISSGANVLTF. The CDR3 DNA is TGTGCCAGCAGCTTAACAGGGATAAGCTCTGGGGCCAACGTCCTGACTTTC.

The chain carries TRBV3-1 (or the pseudogene TRBV3-2) and TRBJ2-1; 13 bases are a match to TRBD2. This CDR3 is built from 19 residues. Germline CDR1 LGHDT, CDR2 YNNKEL (reference sequence). J gave up 3 bases and V 0 bases, and 8 bases lay outside the gene matches. In DNA, the CDR3 is TGTGCCAGCAGCCAAGAAGGGACTAGCGGGAAGACAGGCTACAATGAGCAGTTCTTC. Its protein is CASSQEGTSGKTGYNEQFF.

The chain couples TRBV5-6 to TRBJ2-6, with D possibly matching TRBD2 (6 bases). Germline-derived CDR1 and CDR2 are SGHDT and YYEEEE. The V end was cut by 6 bases, the J end by 3 bases, with 13 bases between. This CDR3 has 15 residues. This chain's CDR3 is CASTLGGVGANVLTF. CDR3 nucleotide sequence: TGTGCCAGCACCTTAGGAGGGGTTGGGGCCAACGTCCTGACTTTC.

This rearrangement joins TRBV18 to TRBJ1-5; D unresolved. This CDR3 has 14 amino acids. Germline CDR1 and CDR2: KGHSH and LQKENI. Trimming took 0 bases from V and 4 from J, leaving 7 bases between them. CDR3 sequence: CASSPPEHNQPQHF. CDR3 in DNA: TGTGCCAGCTCACCACCAGAACATAATCAGCCCCAGCATTTT. The variable domain in full, completed from reference TRBV18 and TRBJ1-5, reads NAGVMQNPRHLVRRRGQEARLRCSPMKGHSHVYWYRQLPEEGLKFMVYLQKENIIDESGMPKERFSAEFPKEGPSILRIQQVVRGDSAAYFCASSPPEHNQPQHFGDGTRLSIL.